The sequence of this T cell receptor beta chain was determined in a study of blood T cell repertoires in COVID-19. About the research overall: The United States, Italy and Spain supplied acute and convalescent COVID-19 samples.

V lost 3 bases and J 0 bases, leaving 15 bases between the germline ends. Germline V gives CDR1 MNHEY, CDR2 SMNVEV (reference sequence). This CDR3 spans 18 amino acids. Original analysis: Nucleated cell number was recorded as an estimate derived from reference gene primer amplification. Repertoires were generated with immunoSEQ multiplex PCR, while TCRdb's copy carries only in-frame clones and drops some. Clone size and V and J calls were adopted from that table, with D and trimming inferred from the DNA. The repertoire holds approximately 200,000 clones, with 85% to 90% as singletons. The chain couples TRBV27 to TRBJ2-6; D uncertain. Sequenced input: peripheral blood. The TCR was taken from a man in his fifties with acute or convalescent COVID-19. The CDR3 nucleotides read TGTGCCAGCAGTTTCTGGCAGATGCTTTTCTCTGGGGCCAACGTCCTGACTTTC. It translates to CASSFWQMLFSGANVLTF.